One and the same sample provided the 31 T cell receptor beta chains below, sequenced in a study of blood T cell repertoires in COVID-19. Using immunoSEQ multiplex PCR, the repertoire was profiled, and TCRdb retains in-frame clones only, with some absent. The table records around 62,000 clones, more than 70% of them present only once. The specimen was peripheral blood. The receptors come from a middle-aged man with active COVID-19.

DNA for the CDR3: TGCAGCGTTGAGAAGGACAACGAACCCTACAATGAGCAGTTCTTC. Translated, it gives CSVEKDNEPYNEQFF. The chain links TRBV29-1 to TRBJ2-1, with D perhaps matching TRBD1 (5 bases). There are 15 residues in the CDR3. Germline CDR1 SQVTM, CDR2 ANQGSEA. V was pared by 3 bases and J by 2 bases, with 14 bases between.

This chain connects TRBV6-5 to TRBJ1-3, with 8 bases fitting TRBD1. This CDR3 spans 15 amino acids. V was pared by 2 bases and J by 5 bases, with 5 bases of the junction left unmatched. In germline, CDR1 is MNHEY, CDR2 SVGAGI. The CDR3 coding sequence is TGTGCCAGCAGTTACCAGACAGGGGCCCGAAACACCATATATTTT. Protein product: CASSYQTGARNTIYF.

The chain uses TRBV5-1 and TRBJ2-1; possibly TRBD1 for D (6 bases). Looked up from germline, CDR1 is SGHRS and CDR2 is YFSETQ. Trimming took 4 bases from V and 5 from J, leaving 19 bases between them. The CDR3 loop spans 16 amino acids. For the CDR3, the DNA is TGCGCCAGCAGCCCCGATAGGGGGAACCAGAACAATGAGCAGTTCTTC. Its protein product is CASSPDRGNQNNEQFF.

The chain links TRBV5-6 to TRBJ2-1; tentative D call: TRBD2 (6 bases). V was cut by 7 bases and J by 1 base, with 15 bases left in between. The germline CDR1 and CDR2 sequences are SGHDT and YYEEEE. The CDR3 covers 15 residues. The CDR3 sequence is CASRGTSRSYNEQFF. The CDR3 coding sequence is TGTGCCAGCCGGGGGACCAGCCGGTCCTACAATGAGCAGTTCTTC.

The chain employs TRBV27 and TRBJ1-1, with no clear D. Germline V gene lookup returns CDR1 MNHEY and CDR2 SMNVEV (reference sequence). V gave up 3 bases and J gave up 0 bases, with 17 bases separating them. The CDR3 is 17 residues long. The CDR3 DNA sequence: TGTGCCAGCAGTTTGGGTCGGAGGAGGGATATGAACACTGAAGCTTTCTTT. It specifies CASSLGRRRDMNTEAFF.

The chain is built from TRBV5-1 and TRBJ2-3; 8 bases align to TRBD1. Germline V gene lookup returns CDR1 SGHRS and CDR2 YFSETQ. The CDR3 loop spans 15 amino acids. After removal of 2 bases from V and 4 bases from J, the junction contained 6 bases not matched to a gene. The CDR3 nucleotides are TGCGCCAGCAGCTTACAGGGGGGCGGGGCAGATACGCAGTATTTT. It translates to CASSLQGGGADTQYF.

The V call is TRBV6-5, the J call TRBJ2-3, with 13 bases fitting TRBD2. V was pared by 7 bases and J by 4 bases, with 5 bases of the junction left unmatched. The CDR3 is 15 residues long. The germline CDR1 and CDR2 sequences are MNHEY and SVGAGI. This CDR3 reads CASTGTSGAADTQYF. The DNA for the CDR3 is TGTGCCAGCACCGGGACTAGCGGGGCGGCAGATACGCAGTATTTT.

This clone appeared once. V usage is TRBV20-1 and J usage is TRBJ2-3; 7 bases match TRBD1. Looked up from germline, CDR1 is DFQATT and CDR2 is SNEGSKA (reference sequence). This CDR3 has 11 residues. Trimming at V came to 5 bases and at J to 6 bases, leaving 2 bases not matched to a gene. The CDR3 region has the DNA TGCAGTGCTCCACAGGGGGATACGCAGTATTTT. The encoded protein is CSAPQGDTQYF.

V is TRBV2 and J is TRBJ2-7, with D hard to call. The length of the CDR3 is 12 residues. Trimming took off 3 bases at V and 3 bases at J, with 6 bases between the two ends. From germline, CDR1 is SNHLY and CDR2 FYNNEI. CDR3 nucleotide sequence: TGTGCCAGCAGTGACAGGATCTACGAGCAGTACTTC. It is translated as CASSDRIYEQYF.

This clone was recorded once. The V gene is TRBV29-1, the J gene TRBJ2-7, with a tentative D call TRBD2 (5 bases). The V and J ends lost 4 bases and 1 base respectively, with 8 bases between them. There are 12 residues in the CDR3. The germline V gene has CDR1 SQVTM and CDR2 ANQGSEA. CDR3 sequence reads: CSVVSGSYEQYF. For the CDR3, the DNA is TGCAGCGTTGTTTCGGGATCCTACGAGCAGTACTTC.

V and J are TRBV11-2 and TRBJ2-7; D is perhaps TRBD1 (6 bases). Trimming took off 5 bases at V and 7 bases at J, with 6 bases between the two ends. The CDR3 covers 10 residues. Germline values: CDR1 SGHAT, CDR2 FQNNGV. CDR3 loop: CASSQGEQYF. In DNA, the CDR3 is TGTGCCAGCAGCCAGGGGGAGCAGTACTTC.

The rearrangement uses TRBV4-2 and TRBJ2-7; 8 positions match TRBD1. The V gene end was trimmed by 4 bases and the J gene end by 2 bases; junction bases not matched to a gene: 13. The V gene's germline CDR1 is LGHNA and CDR2 YNFKEQ. The CDR3 totals 17 residues. The CDR3 DNA sequence: TGTGCCAGCAGCCCCTTTCCACGTGGCAGGGGGCCCTACGAGCAGTACTTC. Translation: CASSPFPRGRGPYEQYF.

The CDR3 here is CAISEHNSLAGEETQYF. DNA of the CDR3: TGTGCCATCAGTGAGCATAACTCCCTAGCGGGGGAAGAGACCCAGTACTTC. The chain has TRBV10-3 and TRBJ2-5; TRBD2 aligns across 10 bases. Germline V gene lookup returns CDR1 ENHRY and CDR2 SYGVKD. This CDR3 comprises 17 residues. The J segment lost 3 bases and the V segment lost 2 bases, leaving 9 bases of the junction unmatched.

The chain employs TRBV5-1 and TRBJ1-4; no clear D gene. The CDR3 has 15 residues. The V end lost 4 bases, the J end lost 0 bases, and 10 bases lay between the germline ends. Per the germline V gene, CDR1 is SGHRS and CDR2 is YFSETQ. The CDR3 reads CASSLESATNEKLFF. The DNA of the CDR3 is TGCGCCAGCAGCCTAGAGAGCGCAACTAATGAAAAACTGTTTTTT. The full variable domain, in which reference TRBV5-1 and TRBJ1-4 provide the parts outside the CDR3, is KAGVTQTPRYLIKTRGQQVTLSCSPISGHRSVSWYQQTPGQGLQFLFEYFSETQRNKGNFPGRFSGRQFSNSRSEMNVSTLELGDSALYLCASSLESATNEKLFFGSGTQLSVL.

The chain couples TRBV6-5 to TRBJ2-7; D is possibly TRBD1 (6 bases). Germline V CDR1 and CDR2: MNHEY, SVGAGI. This CDR3 comprises 14 residues. V gave up 2 bases and J gave up 2 bases, with 10 bases separating them. CDR3 loop: CASSYVGAPYEQYF. As DNA, the CDR3 is TGTGCCAGCAGTTACGTGGGGGCCCCCTACGAGCAGTACTTC.

The V call is TRBV4-2, the J call TRBJ2-3; 12 bases map to TRBD2. The ends lost 0 bases at V and 4 bases at J; junction bases unmatched: 14. This CDR3 has 20 residues. The germline gives CDR1 LGHNA, CDR2 YNFKEQ. CDR3 protein: CASSQDPGLAGRIGSDTQYF. The CDR3 nucleotides read TGTGCCAGCAGCCAAGATCCGGGACTAGCGGGCCGAATCGGGTCAGATACGCAGTATTTT.

The table lists this clone with a few counts. The rearrangement links TRBV18 to TRBJ1-5; 7 bases align to TRBD1. Unmatched junction bases numbered 2, after V lost 3 bases and J lost 3 bases. The CDR3 is 14 amino acids. Looked up from germline, CDR1 is KGHSH and CDR2 is LQKENI. CDR3 protein: CASSPGQPNQPQHF. CDR3 sequence (DNA): TGTGCCAGCTCACCGGGACAGCCCAATCAGCCCCAGCATTTT.

This clone was seen ten or more times. V usage is TRBV7-9 and J usage is TRBJ2-7; 10 positions agree with TRBD1. This CDR3 has 14 amino acids. In germline, CDR1 is SEHNR, CDR2 FQNEAQ (reference sequence). The V segment lost 4 bases and the J segment 4 bases; nucleotides outside the gene matches: 4. The CDR3 spells CASSSTGGPYEQYF. CDR3 sequence (DNA): TGTGCCAGCAGCTCGACAGGGGGCCCGTACGAGCAGTACTTC.

The chain is built from TRBV7-9 and TRBJ2-6; D is possibly TRBD1 (5 bases). This CDR3 region has 15 residues. The germline CDR1 and CDR2 sequences are SEHNR and FQNEAQ (reference sequence). V was cut by 4 bases and J by 2 bases, with 9 bases left in between. As DNA, the CDR3 is TGTGCCAGCAGCTCGCTCAGGGCTGGGGCCAACGTCCTGACTTTC. Its protein is CASSSLRAGANVLTF.

V usage is TRBV10-3 and J usage is TRBJ1-4; possibly TRBD1 for D (6 bases). The germline V gene encodes CDR1 ENHRY and CDR2 SYGVKD. This CDR3 contains 15 residues. Trimming shortened V by 6 bases and J by 2 bases, and 13 bases separated the two germline ends. The CDR3 is CAIRDSGGTNEKLFF. CDR3 nucleotides: TGTGCCATCAGGGACAGCGGGGGGACTAATGAAAAACTGTTTTTT.

CDR3 DNA: TGTGCCAGCATCAAGGGTCAGGGTTTACCGGTCGAGCAGTACTTC. Translating gives CASIKGQGLPVEQYF. The chain combines TRBV2 with TRBJ2-7, with D tentatively TRBD1 (5 bases). Germline V lookup: CDR1 SNHLY, CDR2 FYNNEI. V was pared by 7 bases and J by 6 bases, with 22 bases between. The CDR3 totals 15 residues.

V usage is TRBV5-4 and J usage is TRBJ1-6, with D unresolved. The germline V gene has CDR1 SGHNT and CDR2 YYREEE (reference sequence). The CDR3 covers 15 residues. The V gene lost 0 bases and the J gene lost 0 bases, with 4 bases spanning the gap. The CDR3 region has the DNA TGTGCCAGCAGCTTGGAGAGCTCCTATAATTCACCCCTCCACTTT. Its translation is CASSLESSYNSPLHF.

The DNA for the CDR3 is TGTGCCAGCAGCTATATGACAGGGGGCGGAAGTTCACCCCTCCACTTT. Its protein product is CASSYMTGGGSSPLHF. This chain uses TRBV7-9 with TRBJ1-6; 10 bases are a match to TRBD1. V shed 4 bases, J shed 9 bases, and the junction held 9 bases outside the gene matches. Germline lookup yields CDR1 SEHNR and CDR2 FQNEAQ (reference sequence). The CDR3 sequence is 16 residues long.

The V call is TRBV4-3, the J call TRBJ2-1; tentative D call: TRBD2 (7 bases). Germline values: CDR1 LGHNA, CDR2 YSLEER. The CDR3 is 16 residues long. V lost 1 base and J lost 0, with 10 bases in between. CDR3 coding DNA: TGCGCCAGCAGCCAAGCGGCGGGGGCCTCCTACAATGAGCAGTTCTTC. Its protein product is CASSQAAGASYNEQFF.

The chain carries TRBV6-2 or TRBV6-3 and TRBJ2-3; D perhaps matches TRBD2 (6 bases). The length of the CDR3 is 14 residues. V dropped 3 bases and J dropped 3 bases, with 10 bases sitting between them. Germline CDR1 is MNHEY and CDR2 is SVGEGT. CDR3 residues: CASSYARGTDTQYF. The CDR3 DNA is TGTGCCAGCAGTTATGCTCGGGGGACAGATACGCAGTATTTT.

This clone has a handful of counts. The rearrangement uses TRBV4-2 and TRBJ2-1; the D gene is possibly TRBD2 (5 bases). The germline V gene encodes CDR1 LGHNA and CDR2 YNFKEQ. Deletions cut 0 bases from V and 4 bases from J, with 10 bases between. This CDR3 comprises 15 residues. CDR3 sequence (DNA): TGTGCCAGCAGCCAAGATTTGACTATTTACAATGAGCAGTTCTTC. The encoded protein is CASSQDLTIYNEQFF.

The rearrangement links TRBV27 to TRBJ2-2; 12 positions agree with TRBD2. V lost 5 bases to trimming and J lost 0 bases; unmatched junction nucleotides: 10. Germline V CDR1 and CDR2: MNHEY, SMNVEV (reference sequence). CDR3 length equals 19 residues. The CDR3 DNA reads TGTGCCAGCAGTCCCCGGACTAGCGGGGCGACCCCGAACACCGGGGAGCTGTTTTTT. Residues: CASSPRTSGATPNTGELFF.

CDR3 region: CASSQGGEPYEQYF. As DNA, the CDR3 is TGCGCCAGCAGCCAAGGGGGGGAACCCTACGAGCAGTACTTC. The rearrangement uses TRBV4-1 and TRBJ2-7; D is perhaps TRBD2 (6 bases). Germline CDR1 and CDR2: MGHRA and YSYEKL. The germline V and J ends were trimmed by 1 base and 2 bases, with 9 bases remaining between them. The CDR3 has 14 residues.

V gene TRBV9 combines with J gene TRBJ2-7; the D gene is possibly TRBD1 (7 bases). V was trimmed by 4 bases and J by 3 bases, leaving 17 bases between them. The CDR3 totals 15 residues. CDR1 and CDR2 (germline): SGDLS, YYNGEE. CDR3 nucleotide sequence: TGTGCCAGCAGCCCCACCCACAGGGGACTCTACGAGCAGTACTTC. This gives the protein CASSPTHRGLYEQYF.

V gene TRBV5-4 combines with J gene TRBJ1-4; D is ambiguous. CDR3 length: 13 amino acids. Germline loops: CDR1 SGHNT, CDR2 YYREEE (reference sequence). Trimming shortened V by 3 bases and J by 7 bases, and 10 bases separated the two germline ends. CDR3 nucleotide sequence: TGTGCCAGCAGCTCGCCGAGAGGTGAAAAACTGTTTTTT. Encoded protein: CASSSPRGEKLFF. Drawing the rest from reference TRBV5-4 and TRBJ1-4, the complete variable domain is ETGVTQSPTHLIKTRGQQVTLRCSSQSGHNTVSWYQQALGQGPQFIFQYYREEENGRGNFPPRFSGLQFPNYSSELNVNALELDDSALYLCASSSPRGEKLFFGSGTQLSVL.

The CDR3 protein is CASSDSYVTEAFF. Written as DNA, the CDR3 is TGCGCCAGCAGCGACTCTTATGTCACTGAAGCTTTCTTT. This chain connects TRBV4-3 to TRBJ1-1; no clear D gene. Per the germline V gene, CDR1 is LGHNA and CDR2 is YSLEER. There are 13 residues in the CDR3. The V end was cut by 5 bases, the J end by 4 bases, with 11 bases between.